This T cell receptor beta chain was profiled in a study of cytomegalovirus exposure and HLA in healthy donors. To note about this clone: No antigen is known for it.

Profiling relied on immunoSEQ multiplex PCR, and the TCRdb table lists in-frame clones only, not all of them. In the table there are fewer than 85,000 clones, 85% to 90% of which are singletons. This CDR3 region has 14 residues. The V end lost 5 bases, the J end lost 6 bases, and 16 bases lay between the germline ends. CDR1 and CDR2 from the germline V gene are SGHVS and FQNEAQ. Points from the study as a whole: Among the CMV-associated chains, a few were confirmed in vitro as specific for CMV antigens. In a later analysis, first-cohort TCR clusters were found to tend to co-occur in the roughly 120 validation repertoires.

The donors formed part of the roughly 110-subject validation cohort, distinct from the roughly 700-subject first cohort. The chain carries TRBV7-8 and TRBJ1-1; TRBD1 is a possible D gene (6 bases). The clonotype originates from a woman in her late teens or twenties in good health and CMV-seropositive. Sequenced input: PBMCs. The CDR3 is CASSRSGTGSEAFF. CDR3 coding DNA: TGTGCCAGCAGCCGGTCGGGTACAGGGTCTGAAGCTTTCTTT.